This section outlines one T cell receptor beta chain sequence together with its context. Its specificity is unknown. The data originate from a study of cytomegalovirus exposure and HLA in healthy donors. Study summary: The same platform as the 650 to 700 first-cohort repertoires was used for the 100 to 150 validation repertoires, a later analysis reported. Overall study findings and caveats: Associated with cytomegalovirus, according to the listing, were approximately 160 TCR beta chains. Confirmation was obtained in vitro that three CMV-associated chains are specific for CMV antigens.

V shed 4 bases and J 5 bases; nucleotides not matched to a gene: 8. Germline lookup yields CDR1 SGHNT and CDR2 YENEEA. This CDR3 is 16 amino acids long. Clones were sequenced by immunoSEQ multiplex PCR, and TCRdb holds only the in-frame ones, with some missing. The table shows 150,000 or so clones, with approximately 86% occurring only once. These donors were members of the approximately 120-subject validation cohort, a group separate from the approximately 670-subject first cohort. Sequenced material: PBMCs. The genes are TRBV11-3 and TRBJ2-1; 10 bases align to TRBD2. The source of this sequence is a human donor in good health. CDR3 in amino acids: CASSSISGGRHNEQFF. The CDR3 DNA sequence: TGTGCCAGCAGCTCCATTAGCGGGGGGCGACACAATGAGCAGTTCTTC.